The table lists the clone carrying this TCR beta chain with a count of one. The antigen is unknown. Relapses following autologous stem cell transplantation were seen in all patients, with brentuximab vedotin exposure varying. Germline V gene sequence: CDR1 SGDLS, CDR2 YYNGEE. The CDR3 sequence is 14 residues long. V trimming: 2 bases; J trimming: 3 bases; junction bases outside the gene matches: 2. The data are from a study of PD-1 blockade in classical Hodgkin lymphoma. Study observations and caveats: When nivolumab was started under 1 year after ASCT, patients were excluded. Relative to healthy donors, newly diagnosed patients reportedly had lower baseline TCR diversity, which was reported as lower still in relapsed/refractory patients. Why the repertoires differ is still unclear, perhaps disease activity or prior therapy. Unlike CD8+ TCR diversity, which did not rise significantly by C4D1, CD4+ TCR diversity did.

Measured with immunoSEQ multiplex PCR; TCRdb has only the in-frame clones, and not every one. The sample comprises tens of thousands of clones, approximately 78% of which are singletons, and roughly 13% rests with the top ten. The source was peripheral blood mononuclear cells (PBMCs), collected at baseline. This sequence originates from a human donor with classical Hodgkin lymphoma. The chain links TRBV9 to TRBJ1-1, with 9 bases identical to TRBD1. This CDR3 is CASSVRDRDTEAFF. CDR3 coding DNA: TGTGCCAGCAGCGTCCGGGACAGGGACACTGAAGCTTTCTTT.